This TCR beta chain emerged from a study of cytomegalovirus exposure and HLA in healthy donors (dated by TCRdb to about 2017). In the study overall: In an earlier analysis of fewer than 750 of the donors, about 270 Gb of sequence data and 100 million or so unique TCR beta sequences from 150 million to 200 million T cells were reported. Of the roughly 390 genotyped donors, less than 85% were placed in the genetic ancestry cluster associated with self-reported Caucasian donors. An early release covering about 600 HLA-typed donors comprised 300 to 350 gigabases of sequencing data and roughly 85 million unique TCR sequences. A later genetic analysis used genome-wide SNP genotypes for about three fifths of the roughly 700 donors, treating that subset as a discovery cohort. The T cell repertoires of around 730 subjects were profiled by immunosequencing and related to cytomegalovirus serostatus. Donor age, sex, ethnicity and CMV serostatus were compiled alongside the repertoire data. All discovery cohort repertoires had been generated using a single sequencing platform. An earlier analysis of around 540 of the donors applied high-throughput TCR beta sequencing to assess whether each TCR beta V gene segment acted as functional or pseudogenic. Besides the first cohort of roughly 700 subjects, a separate validation cohort made up of about 120 different subjects was used. To study patterns of TCR occurrence, a later analysis re-analyzed previously published TCR beta repertoires from several hundred donors and added high-resolution HLA genotyping. Five DR-DQ haplotypes were handled as single units for association and clustering because linkage in the cohort was strong. Among about 390 genotyped donors of the cohort, an average of roughly 240,000 unique TCR beta nucleotide sequences were sequenced per donor, roughly 18% of them non-productive. Typing coverage varied by locus: roughly 629-640 donors for A, B, C, DRB1 and DQB1; 500 to 550 for DQA1; over 600 for DPA1; under 490 for DPB1. To predict cytomegalovirus infection status, the study brought together high-throughput TCR immunosequencing, statistical association of individual TCRs with disease status, and machine learning. HLA typing included class I and class II loci at four-digit resolution. The study aimed to test whether signatures of past pathogen exposure could be identified by cataloging public T cell receptors. The later analysis used no new phenotypic data to find candidate immune exposures, relying instead on TCR beta sequences and their occurrence across donors.

As for this clone: This receptor's antigen is unknown. Base qualities are not at hand, and no much larger clone is one base apart.

Per the germline V gene (reference sequence), SEHNR is the CDR1 and FQNEAQ is the CDR2. Inclusive of the bounding cysteine and phenylalanine, the CDR3 is 14 residues long. Just CDR3 DNA is preserved here, 42 bases in frame from base 1. V is cut back by 3 bases and J by 4 bases, with 5 bases in the junction unmatched. The cohort consisted of some 730 healthy bone marrow donors. Cohort members were all nominally healthy when sampled, although unrecorded immune exposures were likely present. The donor tested CMV seronegative, placing the donor among the 350 or so seronegative members of the cohort. A peripheral blood sample was collected from each donor, and TCR beta sequencing was performed on peripheral blood mononuclear cells. Genomic DNA extraction from the blood cell samples was performed with the Qiagen DNeasy Blood Extraction Kit. The library was generated by the immunoSEQ multiplex PCR assay. For the multiplex PCR, a mixture combining 60 forward primers for TCR Vbeta segments and 13 reverse primers for TCR Jbeta segments was used. The CDR3 region of rearranged TCR beta genes was amplified from genomic DNA by a multiplex PCR assay. Amplified TCR beta libraries were sequenced as 87-base-pair reads on the Illumina HiSeq System. Per the authors' processing: A later analysis counted 75 million to 100 million unique TCR beta chains across the 550 to 800 repertoires, and approximately 11 million of these chains were shared by at least two donors. Raw reads were error-corrected and collapsed into unique sequences with a nearest-neighbor algorithm that merged closely related sequences to remove PCR and sequencing errors. To assign V, D and J gene segments, CDR3 sequences were aligned to IMGT reference sequences. Each retained sequence needed at least a six-nucleotide match to both a V gene segment and a J gene segment. A rearrangement counted as productive if the CDR3 had no stop codons and remained in frame with V and J, and every other rearrangement counted as non-productive. Following IMGT convention, CDR3 was defined as the stretch from the second conserved V-encoded cysteine to the conserved J-encoded phenylalanine. In an earlier analysis of around 540 of the donors, sequences lacking an unambiguous match to a single V gene segment were excluded. An earlier analysis of a few hundred of the donors called V segments functional above 56.7% productive rearrangements and segregating when the between-donor standard deviation exceeded 5%. A statistical classification framework was built to diagnose cytomegalovirus status from the catalog of TCR beta chain sequences. V and J gene assignment, in a later analysis, came from comparing TCR nucleotide sequences with IMGT/GENE-DB human TR gene sequences. The TCRdist pipeline was used in a later analysis to assign CDR3 sequences and most-parsimonious VDJ recombination scenarios. A later analysis defined each TCR beta chain by its CDR3 amino acid sequence plus V-gene family, and excluded reads lacking a unique V-gene family. As a way to deal with suspected cross-contamination and a sequencing artifact, a later analysis dropped 450 to 600 nucleotide sequences that were highly shared and had low generation probability. A later analysis calculated a clonal expansion index for each public chain from normalized within-repertoire ranks of inferred template counts. Generation probabilities in a later analysis came from a VDJ recombination model fitted to out-of-frame rearrangements, and those results were checked against IGoR. Hypergeometric tests were used in a later analysis to score TCR-TCR, TCR-HLA and TCR-CMV co-occurrence, with a repertoire-size bias correction applied to the TCR pairs. In a later analysis, false discovery rates were estimated by permuting HLA or CMV assignments 20 times. In a later analysis, co-occurring TCRs were grouped using DBSCAN, with TCRdist sequence similarity added in when clustering inside HLA-allele-positive subsets. Repertoires with fewer than 30,000 or more than 120,000 public chains were left out of co-occurrence clustering, as were about 5 repertoires with anomalous nucleotide sharing. TCRdb holds this immuneACCESS table with in-frame rearrangements only. Some clones are missing; in checked studies, unresolved V genes explain under half, and the rest has no known cause. V, J and clone size reflect that table, while D and trimming were determined from the DNA. The table for this sample lists 210,000 or so clones; 70% to 85% of them were counted only once. The biggest ten clones account for 0.22% of the sample.

General conclusions and limits of the study: In a later analysis, several top co-occurrence clusters were reported to appear linked to parvovirus B19, influenza, CMV and Epstein-Barr virus. A later analysis found that HLA-associated TCR beta chains were more clonally expanded and had lower generation probabilities than equally common non-associated chains. Because some donors lacked HLA typing at each locus, the association tests relied only on the typed subset. When HLA alleles, especially DR and DQ, strongly co-occurred, TCR associations were difficult to assign to individual alleles. In a later genetic analysis, a missense DCLRE1C variant was associated with V-gene and J-gene trimming of TCR beta chains, and the association was replicated in an independent cohort. This cohort had only TCR beta chains sequenced, and the lack of alpha or paired-chain data limited which features could be detected. Broadly in line with IMGT annotations, most TCR beta V segments showed up in productive rearrangements about 87% or about 30% of the time in an earlier analysis of around 600 of the donors. In vitro tests confirmed that a few of the cytomegalovirus-associated TCR beta chains recognize cytomegalovirus antigens. In both the original and validation cohorts, the classifier was reported to diagnose cytomegalovirus status with high specificity and sensitivity. A total of 150 to 200 TCR beta chains were listed by the study as associated with cytomegalovirus. According to the authors, the approach could potentially be generalized to other disease states and immunological phenotypes. In a later analysis, most CMV-associated TCR beta chains were found to appear HLA-restricted, with HLA associations seemingly driven largely by CMV exposure. Presence/absence analyses assumed roughly uniform sequencing depth across donors, an assumption that may not hold. In a later analysis, TCR association rates were found to vary across HLA loci, with the most associated TCRs seen for DRB1 alleles and the fewest for HLA-C alleles. Because the 87-base-pair reads could not distinguish some IMGT-functional V segments, including TRBV6-2 and TRBV6-3, those segments were excluded. The earlier analysis of about 600 of the donors excluded some 16 rarely observed V segments, including chromosome 9 orphons, because counts were too low. Linkage disequilibrium might explain the correlated functional status among segregating V segments, but an unknown experimental factor could not be excluded. Most TCR sequences were observed very rarely across donors, whereas some public TCRs were present in many individuals. A further reported finding was that TCR beta sequences accurately predicted the HLA-A and HLA-B alleles for most subjects in the first cohort. Specific HLA alleles were associated with 15,000 to 20,000 TCR beta sequences at a false discovery rate of 0.05 in a later analysis. The only immune exposure information available for the cohort was CMV serostatus. According to a later genetic analysis, donors in an Asian-associated ancestry cluster had fewer N-insertions in productive TCRs than the roughly 670-donor mean. A group of highly shared sequence variants was considered likely to be a technical artifact of the sequencing pipeline.

The V and J segments used are TRBV7-9 and TRBJ2-5; 7 bases in the junction line up with TRBD2. The sequenced sample consisted of PBMCs. The sequence was collected from a girl aged 2 to 9 in good health and CMV-seronegative. The nucleotides read TGTGCCAGCAGCTTCGGGACTATTGGAGAGACCCAGTACTTC. Its protein product is CASSFGTIGETQYF.